These 23 T cell receptor beta chains were all obtained from the same sample, sequenced in a study of tumor-infiltrating lymphocytes in primary liver carcinoma. Unsorted bulk tissue of roughly 18-32 mg yielded co-extracted RNA and DNA. From 450 to 550 ng total RNA, TCR beta cDNA was generated with a primer in the constant region. It was through three nested multiplex PCR rounds of slightly modified ARM-PCR that TCR beta libraries arose. Both of the initial two PCR rounds ran for about 11 cycles and employed TRBV1-TRBV30 forward primers alongside a C-beta reverse primer. TCRdb reanalysed the multiplex PCR reads using MiXCR and keeps one entry per CDR3 protein. Of 100,000 or so distinct CDR3 sequences in the sample, about 70% were seen once. The source material was liver tumor tissue from sampling region 5. Stated subset: tumor region T5, tumor centre. The receptors come from a woman in her fifties or sixties with primary liver carcinoma and hepatitis B virus infection.

As concerns this clonotype: The junction departs from the called germline gene at one end, perhaps through a read error. V gene TRBV6-5 combines with J gene TRBJ2-5; the D gene is possibly TRBD2 (5 bases). Germline V CDR1 and CDR2: MNHEY, SVGAGI. This CDR3 contains 14 residues. CDR3 protein: CASRDTRHQGTQYF. The CDR3 DNA reads TGTGCCAGCAGGGATACTAGACATCAAGGGACCCAGTACTTC.

This clonotype was seen at least ten times. This clone may be a read error of a much larger clone one base away. This CDR3 is CASSRDINTGAFF. The CDR3 nucleotides read TGTGCCAGCAGCCGGGACATCAACACTGGAGCTTTCTTT. The V and J genes are TRBV6-5 and TRBJ1-1; D may be TRBD1 (6 bases). Per the germline V gene, CDR1 is MNHEY and CDR2 is SVGAGI. This CDR3 is 13 amino acids long.

With regard to this clonotype: The junction departs from germline at one end; a sequencing error may be responsible. In nucleotides, the CDR3 is TGTGCCAACAGCCCGACGGGGGGGACCGGGGAGCTGTCTTTT. Its translation is CANSPTGGTGELSF. The chain is built from TRBV11-2 and TRBJ2-2; 8 bases are a match to TRBD2. The germline CDR1 and CDR2 sequences are SGHAT and FQNNGV. The CDR3 loop spans 14 amino acids.

About this clonotype itself: This CDR3 fails to terminate in the conserved phenylalanine or tryptophan, so it likely reflects a read error. V and J are TRBV6-5 and TRBJ2-7; 8 nucleotides agree with TRBD1. Per germline, CDR1 MNHEY and CDR2 SVGAGI. CDR3 size: 12 residues. The CDR3 DNA sequence: TGTGCTATCAGACAGGGGTCCTACGAGCAGTACTTA. It codes for CAIRQGSYEQYL.

As concerns this clonotype: A read error is likely, as this CDR3 ends without the conserved phenylalanine or tryptophan. V is TRBV29-1 and J is TRBJ1-2; D may be TRBD1 (5 bases). CDR1 is SQVTM and CDR2 is ANQGSEA in the germline V gene. The CDR3 is 12 residues long. V was trimmed by 7 bases and J by 4 bases, leaving 13 bases between them. For the CDR3, the DNA is TGCAGCGACTATGGGACGGCCTATGGCTACACCCTC. Protein sequence: CSDYGTAYGYTL.

The CDR3 region is CASSFTATGNSPLHF. In DNA, the CDR3 is TGTGCCAGCAGTTTTACCGCGACAGGGAACTCACCCCTCCACTTT. The J gene is TRBJ1-6, the V gene TRBV6-5, with 7 nucleotides matching TRBD1. Germline values: CDR1 MNHEY, CDR2 SVGAGI. The CDR3 runs 15 residues. Germline trimming cut 4 bases from V and 10 bases from J; bases unmatched to any gene: 10.

The chain couples TRBV6-1 to TRBJ2-1; TRBD1 matches 7 bases. The CDR3 spans 16 residues. The germline V gene encodes CDR1 MNHNS and CDR2 SASEGT. J lost 0 bases, V lost 4 bases, and 6 bases had no gene match. In nucleotides, the CDR3 is TGTGCCAGCAGTGTGTTCAGGGGGACCTCCTACAATGAGCAGTTCTTC. Translation: CASSVFRGTSYNEQFF.

V usage is TRBV7-2 and J usage is TRBJ2-1; 7 bases are shared with TRBD2. The V gene's germline CDR1 is SGHTA and CDR2 FQGNSA. The CDR3 contains 16 residues. The J segment lost 0 bases and the V segment lost 1 base, leaving 3 bases of the junction unmatched. The CDR3 bases are TGTGCCAGCAGCTTAGAGCCTAGCGGCTCCTACAATGAGCAGTTCTTC. It specifies CASSLEPSGSYNEQFF.

Points on this clonotype: A much larger clone lies one base from this, so it may be a read error. This chain uses TRBV14 with TRBJ1-2, with a tentative D call TRBD1 (6 bases). Germline V gene lookup returns CDR1 SGHDN and CDR2 FVKESK. The CDR3 consists of 13 residues. CDR3 coding DNA: TGTGCCAACAGCCAACAGGGAGGAATGGGCTACACCTTC. It encodes CANSQQGGMGYTF.

On this clonotype: Its ends do not fully match the called genes, so a read error is possible. J is TRBJ2-7 and V is TRBV7-9, with D tentatively TRBD2 (6 bases). CDR3 length equals 12 residues. Germline V gene sequence: CDR1 SEHNR, CDR2 FQNEAQ (reference sequence). The CDR3 reads CASSLGVGGKHF. DNA of the CDR3: TGTGCCAGCAGCTTAGGAGTGGGAGGAAAGCACTTC.

As for this clonotype: In this CDR3 the conserved last residue, phenylalanine or tryptophan, is missing, so a read error is likely. The chain links TRBV10-3 to TRBJ1-6; no clear D gene. CDR1 and CDR2 from the germline V gene are ENHRY and SYGVKD. The V gene lost 3 bases and the J gene lost 9 bases, with 12 bases spanning the gap. The length of the CDR3 is 14 residues. CDR3 sequence (DNA): TGTGCCATCAGTGACAAGGGTCGGGGTTCACCCCTCCACCCT. Translated, it gives CAISDKGRGSPLHP.

Details on this clonotype: A read error may produce the germline difference seen at one junction end. The chain joins TRBV12-3 or TRBV12-4 to TRBJ2-1; the D is unclear. The CDR3 covers 16 residues. The CDR3 region has the DNA TGTGTCAGCAGTTTAGATAGCCTATCCGTAGCCCATGAGCAATTCTTC. Translation gives CVSSLDSLSVAHEQFF.

The chain links TRBV11-2 to TRBJ2-3; D gene ambiguous. Trimming took off 10 bases at V and 3 bases at J, with 23 bases between the two ends. The CDR3 sequence is 16 residues long. Germline V gives CDR1 SGHAT, CDR2 FQNNGV. The CDR3 is CANIDGGRRYTDTQYF. The CDR3 DNA follows: TGTGCCAACATCGACGGTGGGCGGAGATATACAGATACGCAGTATTTT.

Regarding this clonotype: Lacking the conserved final phenylalanine or tryptophan, this CDR3 likely reflects a read error. The DNA of the CDR3 is TGCGCCAGCAACGCGACTGACAGGTCCCTCAATCAGCCCCAGCATTAT. Translation: CASNATDRSLNQPQHY. The chain recombines TRBV4-1 with TRBJ1-5; D possibly corresponds to TRBD1 (6 bases). The CDR3 extends over 16 amino acids. The V and J ends lost 7 bases and 3 bases respectively, with 19 bases between them. Germline V gives CDR1 MGHRA, CDR2 YSYEKL.

The V gene is TRBV6-5, the J gene TRBJ2-7; 9 nucleotides match TRBD1. Per the germline V gene, CDR1 is MNHEY and CDR2 is SVGAGI. The CDR3 runs to 15 residues. This CDR3 reads CVSSPYRGPSYEQYF. In DNA form, the CDR3 reads TGTGTTAGCAGTCCCTACAGGGGGCCATCCTACGAGCAGTACTTC.

This clonotype was detected ten times or more. The chain joins TRBV6-1 to TRBJ1-2, with unresolved D. The germline CDR1 and CDR2 sequences are MNHNS and SASEGT. This CDR3 region has 14 residues. V was trimmed by 3 bases and J by 4 bases, leaving 12 bases between them. As DNA, the CDR3 is TGTGCCAGCAGTGACGGACCCCAAGGCTATGGCTACACCTTC. Translating gives CASSDGPQGYGYTF.

In regard to this clonotype: A much larger clone sits a single nucleotide away, making a read error possible. The chain combines TRBV7-9 with TRBJ1-4, with 7 bases matching TRBD1. The germline V gene has CDR1 SEHNR and CDR2 FQNEAQ (reference sequence). The CDR3 contains 16 residues. The CDR3 DNA is TGTGCCAGGAGCTTAAGCGCAGGGGGAGCTAATGAAAAACTGTTTTTT. Translated, it gives CARSLSAGGANEKLFF.

On this clonotype itself: As the CDR3 is not closed by the conserved phenylalanine or tryptophan, this likely results from a read error. The chain recombines TRBV28 with TRBJ2-1; TRBD2 aligns across 8 bases. Germline V gives CDR1 MDHEN, CDR2 SYDVKM. There are 16 residues in the CDR3. Trimming took 8 bases from V and 12 from J; bases not matched to a gene: 21. CDR3 DNA sequence: TGTGCCAGCTGTTACCCCGGGACTAGTCATCCCAGAGGGCAGTTCCTC. Translation: CASCYPGTSHPRGQFL.

In the case of this clonotype: A much more abundant neighbour one base away suggests this may be a read error. The J gene is TRBJ1-4, the V gene TRBV5-1; D possibly corresponds to TRBD1 (6 bases). This CDR3 has 14 amino acids. The V gene's germline CDR1 is SGHRS and CDR2 YFSETQ. CDR3 sequence: CTSSLGGEREKLFF. The CDR3 DNA sequence: TGCACCAGCAGCTTGGGGGGCGAGAGGGAAAAACTGTTTTTT.

About this clonotype: An end of the junction differs from the germline gene, which may be a read error. The chain is built from TRBV11-2 and TRBJ2-3; 9 bases line up with TRBD2. CDR1 is SGHAT and CDR2 is FQNNGV in the germline V gene. CDR3 length equals 15 residues. CDR3 in amino acids: CVSRPSGTSTDMQYF. CDR3 DNA: TGTGTCAGCAGGCCCTCTGGGACTAGCACAGATATGCAGTATTTT.

Points on this clonotype: The germline gene is not matched at one end of the junction; a read error may be the cause. The J gene is TRBJ2-3, the V gene TRBV2; D perhaps matches TRBD1 (6 bases). Per germline, CDR1 SNHLY and CDR2 FYNNEI. This CDR3 contains 13 residues. DNA of the CDR3: TGTGCCCGCAGTCGCCGGGACATCGTTACGCAGTATTTT. Translating gives CARSRRDIVTQYF.

This clonotype was seen many times. The J gene is TRBJ1-6, the V gene TRBV6-6; D might be TRBD1 (5 bases). Per the germline V gene, CDR1 is MNHNY and CDR2 is SVGAGI (reference sequence). V was clipped by 6 bases and J by 8 bases, with 17 bases between them. There are 15 residues in the CDR3. CDR3 residues: CASSTRGGGDSPLHF. The CDR3 DNA is TGTGCCAGCAGCACACGGGGCGGAGGGGATTCACCCCTCCACTTT.

A note on this clonotype: It may be a read error: a sequence one base away is much more abundant. This chain joins TRBV11-3 and TRBJ2-1; D could derive from TRBD1 or TRBD2 (6 bases each). V lost 3 bases, J lost 8 bases, and 17 bases lay in between. Germline CDR1 and CDR2: SGHNT and YENEEA. This CDR3 contains 15 residues. This chain's CDR3 is CASSLTRGRAYEQFF. The CDR3 bases are TGTGCCAGCAGCTTGACTAGGGGGAGAGCCTATGAGCAGTTCTTC.